These T cell receptor beta chains were read from a single sample in a study of T cells in Graves' hyperthyroidism and ophthalmopathy. Via MiXCR, TCRdb re-called the multiplex PCR reads, giving one row per CDR3 protein. The data contain fewer than 650,000 distinct CDR3 sequences, over 45% of them singletons. Sequences were obtained from peripheral blood or thyroid tissue (not recorded which). These receptors originate from an adult woman with Graves' disease, either hyperthyroidism or ophthalmopathy (not recorded which). The CDR3 runs from the conserved cysteine through the conserved F or W. The D gene is left open where the match is weak. Clone size is not always given. Where it is, it says once, few, many or a class for expanded clones.

V	size	J	D	DNA	CDR3
TRBV20-1	many	TRBJ2-7	.	TGCAGTGCTAGCTGGCCAGCCGCCCCCTACGAGCAGTACTTC	CSASWPAAPYEQYF
TRBV2	many	TRBJ2-7	.	TGTGCCAGCAGTGTAGACTGGGAGCAGTACTTC	CASSVDWEQYF
TRBV6-5	.	TRBJ2-7	.	TGTGCCAGCAGTAGGGACGTTGGCGAGCAGTACTTC	CASSRDVGEQYF
TRBV6-5	.	TRBJ2-2	.	TGTGCCAGCAGATACCAAGCTACCCCCGGGGAGCTGTTTTTT	CASRYQATPGELFF
TRBV9	.	TRBJ2-5	.	TGTGCCAGCAGCGAAGGGGTTCTTGGAGAGACCCAGTACTTC	CASSEGVLGETQYF
TRBV2	.	TRBJ2-5	.	TGTGCCAGCAGTGAAACCCGGGAACAAGAGACCCAGTACTTC	CASSETREQETQYF
TRBV11-2	.	TRBJ2-6	.	TGTGCCAGCAGCTCCGACACGTCTGGGGCCAACGTCCTGACTTTC	CASSSDTSGANVLTF
TRBV5-1	many	TRBJ1-1	.	TGTGCCAGCAGCTTAGAAGGATTGAACACTGAAGCTTTCTTT	CASSLEGLNTEAFF
TRBV5-1	many	TRBJ1-2	TRBD1	TGCGCCAGCAGCTTGGGACAGGGATCGCGGGGCTACACCTTC	CASSLGQGSRGYTF
TRBV7-2	few	TRBJ2-2	TRBD2	TGTGCCAGCAGTGCGGGACTAGTCACCGGGGAGCTGTTTTTT	CASSAGLVTGELFF
TRBV12-3/TRBV12-4	many	TRBJ2-2	TRBD2	TGTGCCAGCAGTCTTTCTAGCGGGCTTAACACCGGGGAGCTGTTTTTT	CASSLSSGLNTGELFF
TRBV2	.	TRBJ2-5	TRBD2	TGTGCGACTAGCGGGGGGGCCATTGAGACCCAGTACTTC	CATSGGAIETQYF
TRBV29-1	.	TRBJ1-2	TRBD1	TGCAGCGTTGAAGATCAGGGGGGTGGCTACACCTTC	CSVEDQGGGYTF
TRBV10-3	.	TRBJ1-5	TRBD1	TGTGCCATCAGTGAGGGTGGAGGGGGCGCCAATCAGCCCCAGCATTTT	CAISEGGGGANQPQHF
TRBV10-1	.	TRBJ2-1	.	TGCGCCAGCAGTGAGATCGGGGGAGTAGGCTACAATGAGCAGTTCTTC	CASSEIGGVGYNEQFF
TRBV20-1	many	TRBJ1-5	TRBD1	TGCAGTGCTGGACAGGGGGCAGGGGAACAGCCCCAGCATTTT	CSAGQGAGEQPQHF
TRBV20-1	.	TRBJ2-7	.	TGCAGTGCTAGAGATCCCGGGCGGCGGGGCTACGAGCAGTACTTC	CSARDPGRRGYEQYF
TRBV19	few	TRBJ1-2	.	TGTGCCAGTAGTCCGGCCAGCGGAAACTATGGCTACACCTTC	CASSPASGNYGYTF
TRBV29-1	many	TRBJ1-1	.	TGCAGCGTTGAAGACCCCGGGACAACTGGGGCTTTCTTT	CSVEDPGTTGAFF
TRBV25-1	.	TRBJ1-2	TRBD1	TGTGCCAGCAGCATCGGACAGGGGACTAACTATGGCTACACCTTC	CASSIGQGTNYGYTF
TRBV5-4	.	TRBJ1-2	.	TGTGCCAGCAGGCGCGCAGGACGGACAGACCCGAACTATGGCTACACCTTC	CASRRAGRTDPNYGYTF
TRBV12-5	many	TRBJ2-5	.	TGTGCTAGTGGCGTCTGGCGAGGGGCCCAAGAGACCCAGTACTTC	CASGVWRGAQETQYF
TRBV29-1	once	TRBJ2-6	.	TGCAGCGTTGAATCCTCTTCCCCAACTGGGGCCAACGTCCTGACTTTC	CSVESSSPTGANVLTF
TRBV20-1	many	TRBJ1-4	.	TGCAGTGCTAGAGAGTGGGATGAAAAACTGTTTTTT	CSAREWDEKLFF
TRBV11-2	.	TRBJ2-7	.	TGTGCCAGCAGCTTAGGGTCCCTTCTTTACGAGCAGTACTTC	CASSLGSLLYEQYF
TRBV15	.	TRBJ2-5	.	TGTGCCACCAGCAGAGTTCAGGGGCCGAAGACCCAGTACTTC	CATSRVQGPKTQYF
TRBV4-2	many	TRBJ2-5	.	TGTGCCAGCAGCCAAGGGGACTTCGGGCAAGAGACCCAGTACTTC	CASSQGDFGQETQYF
TRBV11-2	many	TRBJ2-5	.	TGTGCCAGCAGCTCGGACTCTTTCCAAGAGACCCAGTACTTC	CASSSDSFQETQYF
TRBV4-3	.	TRBJ1-1	.	TGCGCCAGCAGCCAGCTAGTTGTCACTGAAGCTTTCTTT	CASSQLVVTEAFF
TRBV15	few	TRBJ1-2	TRBD1	TGTGCCACCAGCAGATCCTGGACAGGGTTTCATGGCTACACCTTC	CATSRSWTGFHGYTF
TRBV5-1	many	TRBJ2-7	.	TGCGCCAGCAGCTTGGGCTTGGGGATCCCCTACGAGCAGTACTTC	CASSLGLGIPYEQYF
TRBV12-3/TRBV12-4	many	TRBJ1-1	.	TGTGCCAGCAGTCCGGCCCGAACCCGTATGAACACTGAAGCTTTCTTT	CASSPARTRMNTEAFF
TRBV7-2	many	TRBJ2-7	TRBD1	TGTGCCAGCAGCCGAACAGGGGCGAACTCCTACGAGCAGTACTTC	CASSRTGANSYEQYF
TRBV20-1	.	TRBJ2-2	TRBD2	TGCAGTGCTAGACTAGCGGGAGGGCCTTCAGGGGAGCAGTTTTTT	CSARLAGGPSGEQFF
TRBV18	.	TRBJ1-5	TRBD1	TGTGCCAGCCCACCGGGACAGGGGGAAAATCAGCCCCAGCATTTT	CASPPGQGENQPQHF
TRBV20-1	many	TRBJ2-7	.	TGCAGCCTACCGGGACCTTACGAGCAGTACTTC	CSLPGPYEQYF
TRBV7-2	.	TRBJ1-6	.	TGTGCCAGCAGCTGGAACAGGGATGGTAATTCACCCCTCCACTTT	CASSWNRDGNSPLHF
TRBV5-5	.	TRBJ1-1	TRBD1	TGTGCCAGCAGCAAGGGACAGTGGAACACTGAAGCTTTCTTT	CASSKGQWNTEAFF
TRBV6-1	many	TRBJ2-7	TRBD1	TGTGCCAGCAGGGGACAGACGGAGCACGGCGAGCAGTACTTC	CASRGQTEHGEQYF
TRBV5-1	many	TRBJ1-1	.	TGCGCCAGCAGGATACACGGCGAAGTTAGGAACACTGAAGCTTTCTTT	CASRIHGEVRNTEAFF
TRBV9	many	TRBJ2-5	.	TGTGCCAGCAGCCCGAACAGGTTGGAAGGGACCCAGTACTTC	CASSPNRLEGTQYF
TRBV12-3/TRBV12-4	.	TRBJ1-2	.	TGTGCCAGCAGTTCCTGGACAGAGGACTATGGCTACACCTTC	CASSSWTEDYGYTF
TRBV20-1	.	TRBJ1-5	.	TGCAGTGCTAGAGACCCAAGAGAGTATAGCAATCAGCCCCAGCATTTT	CSARDPREYSNQPQHF
TRBV12-3/TRBV12-4	many	TRBJ2-7	.	TGTGCCAGCAGCTCGGACGCCCGTGGCGAGCAGTACTTC	CASSSDARGEQYF
TRBV7-3	few	TRBJ2-2	.	TGTGCCAGCAGCTTATACCCCCTGGGGACCACCGGGGAGCTGTTTTTT	CASSLYPLGTTGELFF
TRBV7-9	.	TRBJ1-5	.	TGTGCCAGCAGCTTAGATCTGGGGAGTAATCAGCCCCAGCATTTT	CASSLDLGSNQPQHF
TRBV24-1	.	TRBJ1-1	.	TGTGCCACCAGTGATTGGCAGAGCACTGAAGCTTTCTTT	CATSDWQSTEAFF
TRBV4-1	many	TRBJ2-5	.	TGCGCCAGCAGCCTCATGGGGGGGGCTTTGGAGACCCAGTACTTC	CASSLMGGALETQYF
TRBV5-1	.	TRBJ2-1	TRBD2	TGCGCCAGCAGCTTTAGCGGGTCCTACAATGAGCAGTTCTTC	CASSFSGSYNEQFF
TRBV20-1	once	TRBJ2-6	TRBD2	TGCAGTGCTAGAAGCGGGATGTCTGGGGCCAACGTCCTGACTTTC	CSARSGMSGANVLTF